These T cell receptor beta chains were read from a single sample in a study of T cell responses to AZD1222 COVID-19 vaccine. Assay used: immunoSEQ multiplex PCR; TCRdb lists only in-frame clones, some missing. The repertoire consists of around 100,000 clones, with 80% to 90% occurring once and the leading ten covering 3.5% to 4.5%. The specimen was peripheral blood, collected on day 0 of MenACWY control vaccination. The receptors originated from an adult in good health. Each CDR3 is given with its conserved first and last residue. D genes are given only for firm matches. Clone size is not always given. Where it is, it says once, few, many or a class for expanded clones.

d_call: NA; v_call: TRBV28; j_call: TRBJ1-4; clone_size: NA; cdr3_length: 14; cdr3_aa: CASSFGGVGEKLFF; cdr3_nt: TGTGCCAGCAGTTTTGGTGGGGTGGGTGAAAAACTGTTTTTT
d_call: NA; v_call: TRBV9; j_call: TRBJ1-4; clone_size: NA; cdr3_length: 15; cdr3_aa: CASSVVADHGGKLFF; cdr3_nt: TGTGCCAGCAGCGTAGTGGCCGACCATGGAGGGAAACTGTTTTTT
d_call: NA; v_call: TRBV28; j_call: TRBJ2-4; clone_size: medium-sized; cdr3_length: 16; cdr3_aa: CASSPPGDLAKNIQYF; cdr3_nt: TGTGCCAGCAGCCCCCCCGGAGATCTAGCCAAAAACATTCAGTACTTC
d_call: TRBD1; v_call: TRBV6-6; j_call: TRBJ2-7; clone_size: NA; cdr3_length: 13; cdr3_aa: CATGTGGSYEQYF; cdr3_nt: TGTGCCACCGGGACAGGAGGTTCCTACGAGCAGTACTTC
d_call: NA; v_call: TRBV18; j_call: TRBJ1-3; clone_size: NA; cdr3_length: 15; cdr3_aa: CASSPPTGAGNTIYF; cdr3_nt: TGTGCCAGCTCACCACCGACGGGTGCTGGAAACACCATATATTTT
d_call: TRBD2; v_call: TRBV4-3; j_call: TRBJ2-2; clone_size: NA; cdr3_length: 17; cdr3_aa: CASSQDWRGGLSGELFF; cdr3_nt: TGCGCCAGCAGCCAAGATTGGCGGGGGGGCCTCTCCGGGGAGCTGTTTTTT
d_call: NA; v_call: TRBV7-2; j_call: TRBJ1-2; clone_size: NA; cdr3_length: 16; cdr3_aa: CASSRRTGTDNYGYTF; cdr3_nt: TGTGCCAGCAGCCGGCGTACCGGGACCGACAACTATGGCTACACCTTC
d_call: NA; v_call: TRBV7-9; j_call: TRBJ1-3; clone_size: NA; cdr3_length: 15; cdr3_aa: CASSPRTVSGNTIYF; cdr3_nt: TGTGCCAGCAGCCCAAGGACAGTCTCTGGAAACACCATATATTTT
d_call: NA; v_call: TRBV7-3; j_call: TRBJ1-2; clone_size: NA; cdr3_length: 13; cdr3_aa: CASSPRGVGGYTF; cdr3_nt: TGTGCCAGCAGCCCAAGAGGGGTTGGTGGCTACACCTTC
d_call: NA; v_call: TRBV9; j_call: TRBJ2-7; clone_size: once; cdr3_length: 16; cdr3_aa: CASSFRSDGASYEQYF; cdr3_nt: TGTGCCAGCAGCTTCCGGTCGGACGGAGCGTCTTACGAGCAGTACTTC
d_call: NA; v_call: TRBV18; j_call: TRBJ2-7; clone_size: NA; cdr3_length: 15; cdr3_aa: CASSRSQGLAYEQYF; cdr3_nt: TGTGCCAGCTCACGGTCCCAGGGACTCGCCTACGAGCAGTACTTC
d_call: NA; v_call: TRBV11-2; j_call: TRBJ1-6; clone_size: NA; cdr3_length: 12; cdr3_aa: CASSLQGSPLHF; cdr3_nt: TGTGCCAGCAGCTTACAGGGGTCACCCCTCCACTTT
d_call: NA; v_call: TRBV6-2/TRBV6-3; j_call: TRBJ1-4; clone_size: NA; cdr3_length: 15; cdr3_aa: CASSYAGSTNEKLFF; cdr3_nt: TGTGCCAGCAGTTACGCCGGCTCCACTAATGAAAAACTGTTTTTT
d_call: NA; v_call: TRBV5-1; j_call: TRBJ2-7; clone_size: NA; cdr3_length: 15; cdr3_aa: CASSTGTPSSSEQYF; cdr3_nt: TGCGCCAGCAGCACCGGGACTCCGTCTTCCAGCGAGCAGTACTTC
d_call: TRBD1; v_call: TRBV9; j_call: TRBJ2-3; clone_size: NA; cdr3_length: 18; cdr3_aa: CASSVRGDRGLETDTQYF; cdr3_nt: TGTGCCAGCAGCGTAAGGGGGGACAGGGGGCTGGAAACAGATACGCAGTATTTT